This T cell receptor (beta chain) originates from a study of T cell repertoires in cytomegalovirus infection. Germline loops: CDR1 MNHEY, CDR2 SVGAGI. The CDR3 loop spans 14 amino acids. V was shortened by 6 bases and J by 4 bases, with 15 bases between the two germline ends. This clonotype has just a few counts. Its antigen remains unknown. TCRdb re-derived calls from the reads in MiXCR, one entry per CDR3 protein. The sample lists fewer than 950,000 distinct CDR3 sequences, over 25% occurring once. The chain links TRBV6-5 to TRBJ2-5, with D unclear. The sequences come from cultured CD8+ T cells from PBMCs, collected from culture after CMV antigen stimulation. The origin of this receptor is a human donor in good health (CMV status not recorded). Some clones in this sample may be carry-over from other donors' samples. The CDR3 is CASRGWPATETQYF. The CDR3 bases are TGTGCCAGCAGGGGTTGGCCGGCAACAGAGACCCAGTACTTC.